The clone carrying this T cell receptor beta chain showed up just a few times. This sample stems from a study of blood T cell repertoires in COVID-19. Overall study: Researchers got acute and convalescent COVID-19 samples from the United States, Italy and Spain. PBMCs, B-cell-depleted T cells, or T cells provided the cDNA or gDNA that made up the material.

Original methodology: Amplification with reference gene primers provided the estimates of nucleated cell counts. Sequencing was performed with immunoSEQ multiplex PCR; in TCRdb, only in-frame clones are kept and a portion is missing. That table supplies the V and J calls and clone size; D and trimming were determined from the DNA. The sample gives 250,000 or so clones, over 70% of which show up once; over 1.2% is in the top ten. Germline assignment: CDR1 MNHEY and CDR2 SVGAGI. V gave up 6 bases and J gave up 4 bases; unmatched junction bases: 11. The CDR3 sequence is 15 residues long. The genes are TRBV6-5 and TRBJ1-2; 7 bases align to TRBD1. The TCR sequence derives from a woman aged 40 to 50 who had recovered from COVID-19. Sequenced input: peripheral blood. The CDR3 spells CASRSPGQQTYGYTF. For the CDR3, the DNA is TGTGCCAGCAGATCCCCGGGACAGCAGACCTATGGCTACACCTTC.